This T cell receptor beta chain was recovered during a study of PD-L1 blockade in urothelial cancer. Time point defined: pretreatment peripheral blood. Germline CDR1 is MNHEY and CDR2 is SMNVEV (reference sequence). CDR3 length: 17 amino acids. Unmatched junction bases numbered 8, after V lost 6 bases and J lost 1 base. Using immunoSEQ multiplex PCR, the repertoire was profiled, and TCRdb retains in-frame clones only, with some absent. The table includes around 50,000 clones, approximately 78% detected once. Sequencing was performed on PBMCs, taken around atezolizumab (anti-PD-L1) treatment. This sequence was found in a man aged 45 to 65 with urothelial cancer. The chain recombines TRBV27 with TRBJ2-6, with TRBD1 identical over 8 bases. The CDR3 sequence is CASSIQGAASGANVLTF. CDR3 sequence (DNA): TGTGCCAGCAGCATTCAGGGGGCGGCTTCTGGGGCCAACGTCCTGACTTTC.